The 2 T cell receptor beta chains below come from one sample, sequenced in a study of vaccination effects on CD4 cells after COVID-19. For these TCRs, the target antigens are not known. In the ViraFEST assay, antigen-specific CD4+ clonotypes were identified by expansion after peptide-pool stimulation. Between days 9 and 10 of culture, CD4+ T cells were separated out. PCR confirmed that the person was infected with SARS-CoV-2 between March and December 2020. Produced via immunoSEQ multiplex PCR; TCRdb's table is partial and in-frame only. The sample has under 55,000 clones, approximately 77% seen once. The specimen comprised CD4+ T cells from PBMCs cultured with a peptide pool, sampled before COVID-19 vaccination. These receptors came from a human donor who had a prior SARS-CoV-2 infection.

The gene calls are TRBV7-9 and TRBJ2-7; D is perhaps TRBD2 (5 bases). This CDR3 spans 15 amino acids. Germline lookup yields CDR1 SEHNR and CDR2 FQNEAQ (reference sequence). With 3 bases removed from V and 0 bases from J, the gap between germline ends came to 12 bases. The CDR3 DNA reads TGTGCCAGCAGCTTGATCCTCGCGGGCTCCTACGAGCAGTACTTC. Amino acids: CASSLILAGSYEQYF.

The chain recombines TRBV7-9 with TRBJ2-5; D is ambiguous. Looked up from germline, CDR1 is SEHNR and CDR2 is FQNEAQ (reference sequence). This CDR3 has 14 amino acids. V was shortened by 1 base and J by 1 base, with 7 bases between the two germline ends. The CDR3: CASSLGYSQETQYF. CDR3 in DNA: TGTGCCAGCAGCTTAGGTTACTCCCAAGAGACCCAGTACTTC.